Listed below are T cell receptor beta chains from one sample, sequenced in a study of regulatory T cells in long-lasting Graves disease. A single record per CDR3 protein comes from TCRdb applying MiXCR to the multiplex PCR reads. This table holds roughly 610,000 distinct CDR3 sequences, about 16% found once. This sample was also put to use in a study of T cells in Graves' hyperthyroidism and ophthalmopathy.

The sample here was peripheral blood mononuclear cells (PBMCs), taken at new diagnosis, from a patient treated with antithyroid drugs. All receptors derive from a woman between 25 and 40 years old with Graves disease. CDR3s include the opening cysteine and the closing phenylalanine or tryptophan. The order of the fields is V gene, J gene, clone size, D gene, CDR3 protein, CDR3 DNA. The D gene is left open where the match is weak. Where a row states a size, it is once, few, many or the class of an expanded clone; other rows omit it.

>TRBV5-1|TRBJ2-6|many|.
CASSLSPGANVLTF
TGCGCCAGCAGCTTGTCCCCAGGGGCCAACGTCCTGACTTTC
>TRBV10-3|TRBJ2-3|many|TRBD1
CAIQGAISTDTQYF
TGTGCCATCCAGGGGGCGATTAGCACAGATACGCAGTATTTT
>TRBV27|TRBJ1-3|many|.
CASSLTGGGGNTIYF
TGTGCCAGCAGTTTAACCGGGGGAGGTGGAAACACCATATATTTT
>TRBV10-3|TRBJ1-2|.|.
CAISESQIGGYTF
TGTGCCATCAGTGAGTCCCAGATCGGTGGCTACACCTTC
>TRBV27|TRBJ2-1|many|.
CASSLLALPYNEQFF
TGTGCCAGCAGTTTATTGGCCCTACCCTACAATGAGCAGTTCTTC
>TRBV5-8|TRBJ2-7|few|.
CASSARDGYSYEQYF
TGTGCCAGCAGCGCCCGGGACGGATACTCCTACGAGCAGTACTTC
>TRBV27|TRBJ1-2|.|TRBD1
CASSSRGGWEGYTF
TGTGCCAGCAGTTCCAGGGGGGGGTGGGAAGGCTACACCTTC
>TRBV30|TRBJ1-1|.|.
CAWSLSLGVVGNTEAFF
TGTGCCTGGAGCCTATCACTCGGGGTAGTTGGGAACACTGAAGCTTTCTTT
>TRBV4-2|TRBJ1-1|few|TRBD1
CASSRTGATTEAFF
TGTGCCAGCAGCCGCACAGGGGCGACCACTGAAGCTTTCTTT
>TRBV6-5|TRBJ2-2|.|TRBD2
CASSYLGLAGERTGELFF
TGTGCCAGCAGTTACTTGGGACTAGCGGGAGAGAGAACCGGGGAGCTGTTTTTT
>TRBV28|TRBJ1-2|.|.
CASSTGAGPYGYTF
TGTGCCAGCAGCACCGGGGCAGGGCCCTATGGCTACACCTTC
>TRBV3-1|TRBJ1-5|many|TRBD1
CASRSLRGTRSNQPQHF
TGTGCCAGCAGATCACTCAGGGGGACTCGGAGCAATCAGCCCCAGCATTTT
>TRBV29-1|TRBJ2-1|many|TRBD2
CSGGAWRTLAGTYNEQFF
TGCAGCGGGGGGGCCTGGAGAACCCTAGCGGGAACGTACAATGAGCAGTTCTTC
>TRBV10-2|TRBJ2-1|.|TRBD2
CASSGTSFPNEQFF
TGCGCCAGCAGCGGGACTAGTTTCCCCAATGAGCAGTTCTTC
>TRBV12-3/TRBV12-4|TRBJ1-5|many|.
CATADSLYQPQHF
TGTGCCACCGCGGACAGCCTCTATCAGCCCCAGCATTTT
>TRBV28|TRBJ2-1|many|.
CASSFSSGSYNEQFF
TGTGCCAGCAGCTTTTCCTCCGGGTCCTACAATGAGCAGTTCTTC
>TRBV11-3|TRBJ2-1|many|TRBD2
CASRSSGSSYNEQFF
TGTGCCAGCAGATCAAGCGGGAGCTCCTACAATGAGCAGTTCTTC
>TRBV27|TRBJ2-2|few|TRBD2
CASNSGRSNTGELFF
TGTGCCAGCAATAGCGGGAGATCAAACACCGGGGAGCTGTTTTTT
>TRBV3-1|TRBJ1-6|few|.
CASSPYPQVSSPLHF
TGTGCCAGCAGCCCATACCCCCAGGTCTCTTCACCCCTCCACTTT
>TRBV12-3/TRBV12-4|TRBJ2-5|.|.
CASSLYEQTQYF
TGTGCCAGCAGCCTTTACGAGCAGACCCAGTACTTC
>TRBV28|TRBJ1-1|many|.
CAASTDLNTEAFF
TGTGCCGCTTCGACAGACCTGAACACTGAAGCTTTCTTT
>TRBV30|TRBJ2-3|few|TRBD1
CAWGTGTGFSTDTQYF
TGTGCCTGGGGGACCGGGACAGGTTTTTCCACAGATACGCAGTATTTT
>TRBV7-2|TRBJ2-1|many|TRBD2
CASRQASLAGSYNEQFF
TGTGCCAGCAGGCAAGCCTCACTAGCGGGCAGCTACAATGAGCAGTTCTTC
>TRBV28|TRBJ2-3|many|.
CASSFPSGATDTQYF
TGTGCCAGCAGTTTTCCCAGCGGAGCCACAGATACGCAGTATTTT
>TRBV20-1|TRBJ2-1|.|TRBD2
CSADDGGFSSYNEQFF
TGCAGTGCCGATGACGGGGGGTTCAGCTCCTACAATGAGCAGTTCTTC
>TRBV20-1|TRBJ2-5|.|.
CSARDQRGAGETQYF
TGCAGTGCTAGAGATCAGAGGGGGGCTGGAGAGACCCAGTACTTC
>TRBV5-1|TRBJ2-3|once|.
CASSLTQGPGGDTQYF
TGCGCCAGCAGTCTCACTCAAGGGCCCGGTGGGGATACGCAGTATTTT
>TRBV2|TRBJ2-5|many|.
CASRRRETEHF
TGTGCCAGCAGGAGACGGGAAACAGAGCATTTC
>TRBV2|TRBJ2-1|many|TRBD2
CASMGAGLAAGLHNEQFF
TGTGCCAGCATGGGGGCGGGACTAGCGGCTGGCCTGCACAATGAGCAGTTCTTC
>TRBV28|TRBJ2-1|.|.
CASSVGTGVYNEQFF
TGTGCCAGCAGCGTTGGAACGGGAGTCTACAATGAGCAGTTCTTC
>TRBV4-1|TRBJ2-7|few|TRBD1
CASSHPGQGRNEQYF
TGCGCCAGCAGCCACCCAGGACAGGGGAGAAACGAGCAGTACTTC
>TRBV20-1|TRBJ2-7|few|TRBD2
CSARTSAGGGYEQYF
TGCAGTGCTAGAACGTCAGCGGGGGGGGGGTACGAGCAGTACTTC
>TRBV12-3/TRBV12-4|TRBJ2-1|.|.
CASSLAPGRTEQFF
TGTGCCAGCAGTCTAGCCCCTGGCCGGACGGAGCAGTTCTTC
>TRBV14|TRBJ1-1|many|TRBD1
CASKGPRDRNTEAFF
TGTGCCAGCAAAGGACCACGGGACAGGAACACTGAAGCTTTCTTT
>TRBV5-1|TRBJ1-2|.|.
CASSFDGNLYGYTF
TGCGCCAGCAGCTTCGACGGCAACCTCTATGGCTACACCTTC
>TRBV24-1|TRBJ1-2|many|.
CATSRNAGYGYTF
TGTGCCACCAGTCGTAACGCCGGCTATGGCTACACCTTC
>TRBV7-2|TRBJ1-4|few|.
CASSLGGYREKLFF
TGTGCCAGCAGCTTAGGAGGGTACCGTGAAAAACTGTTTTTT
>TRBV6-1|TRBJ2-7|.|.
CASSPTPRWGEQYF
TGTGCCAGCAGCCCCACACCGCGGTGGGGGGAGCAGTACTTC
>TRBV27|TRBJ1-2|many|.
CASSFRRGFDNYGYTF
TGTGCCAGCAGTTTCAGGCGGGGGTTTGATAACTATGGCTACACCTTC
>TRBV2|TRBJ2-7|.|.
CASSEGDIPPEQYF
TGTGCCAGCAGTGAAGGGGACATCCCCCCGGAGCAGTACTTC
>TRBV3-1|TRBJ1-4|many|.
CASSFGTRGEKLFF
TGTGCCAGCAGCTTCGGGACTCGTGGTGAAAAACTGTTTTTT
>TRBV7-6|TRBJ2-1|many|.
CASRAAGPNEQFF
TGTGCCAGCAGGGCCGCCGGGCCCAATGAGCAGTTCTTC
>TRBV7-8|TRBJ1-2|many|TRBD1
CASSHRQGGYTF
TGTGCCAGCAGCCACAGACAGGGTGGCTACACCTTC
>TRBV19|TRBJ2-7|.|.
CASTISSGGAYEQYF
TGTGCCAGTACCATATCCTCCGGGGGCGCTTACGAGCAGTACTTC
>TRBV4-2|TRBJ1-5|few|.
CASSQEAGNQPQHF
TGTGCCAGCAGCCAAGAGGCGGGGAATCAGCCCCAGCATTTT
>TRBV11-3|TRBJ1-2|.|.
CASSLVGGPPTTNYGYTF
TGTGCCAGCAGCTTAGTTGGAGGGCCCCCTACTACTAACTATGGCTACACCTTC
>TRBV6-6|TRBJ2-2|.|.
CASSYSMSFLNTGELFF
TGTGCCAGCAGTTACTCGATGTCCTTCCTGAACACCGGGGAGCTGTTTTTT